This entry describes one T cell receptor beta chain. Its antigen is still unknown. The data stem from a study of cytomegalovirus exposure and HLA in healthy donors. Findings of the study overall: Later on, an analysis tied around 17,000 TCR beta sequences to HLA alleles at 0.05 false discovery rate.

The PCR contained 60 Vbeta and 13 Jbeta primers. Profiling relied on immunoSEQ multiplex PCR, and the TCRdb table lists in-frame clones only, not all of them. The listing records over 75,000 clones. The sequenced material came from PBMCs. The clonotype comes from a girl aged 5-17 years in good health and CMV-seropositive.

The CDR3 is CASRLETLGGTIYF. The CDR3 coding sequence is TGCGCCAGCCGCCTCGAGACGCTCGGGGGAACCATATATTTT. The V and J genes are TRBV5-1 and TRBJ1-3; D is possibly TRBD1 (5 bases). This CDR3 region has 14 residues. CDR1 is SGHRS and CDR2 is YFSETQ in the germline V gene. V was clipped by 7 bases and J by 10 bases, with 21 bases between them.